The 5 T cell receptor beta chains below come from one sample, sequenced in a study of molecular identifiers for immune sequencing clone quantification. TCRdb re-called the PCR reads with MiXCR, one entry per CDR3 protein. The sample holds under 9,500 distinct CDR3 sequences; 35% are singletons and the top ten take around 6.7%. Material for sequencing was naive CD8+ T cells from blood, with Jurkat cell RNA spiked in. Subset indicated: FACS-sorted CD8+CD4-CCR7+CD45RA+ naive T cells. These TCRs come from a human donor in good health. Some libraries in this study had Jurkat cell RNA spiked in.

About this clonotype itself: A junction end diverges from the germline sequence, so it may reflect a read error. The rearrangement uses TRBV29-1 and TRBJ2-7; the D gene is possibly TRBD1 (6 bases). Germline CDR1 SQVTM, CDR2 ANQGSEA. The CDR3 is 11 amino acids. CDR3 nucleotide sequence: TGCGGCGTCTGGCAGGGGAGCGAGCAGTACTTC. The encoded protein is CGVWQGSEQYF.

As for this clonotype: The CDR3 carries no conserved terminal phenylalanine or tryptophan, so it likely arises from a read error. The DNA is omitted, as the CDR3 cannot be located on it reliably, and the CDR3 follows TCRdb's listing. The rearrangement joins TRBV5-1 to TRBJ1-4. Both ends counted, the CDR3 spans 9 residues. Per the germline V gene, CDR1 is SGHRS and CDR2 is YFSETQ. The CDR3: CASSLERDG.

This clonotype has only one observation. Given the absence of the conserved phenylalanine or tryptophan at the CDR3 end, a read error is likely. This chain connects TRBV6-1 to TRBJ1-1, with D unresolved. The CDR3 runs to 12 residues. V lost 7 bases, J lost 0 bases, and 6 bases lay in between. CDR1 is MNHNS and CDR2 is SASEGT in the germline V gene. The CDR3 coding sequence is TGTGCCAGCACCCTATTGAACACTGAAGCTTTCTAT. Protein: CASTLLNTEAFY.

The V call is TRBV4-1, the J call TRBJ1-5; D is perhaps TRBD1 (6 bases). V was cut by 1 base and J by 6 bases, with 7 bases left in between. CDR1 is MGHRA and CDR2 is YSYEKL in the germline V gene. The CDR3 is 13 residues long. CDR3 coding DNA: TGCGCCAGCAGCCAAGGGGGGCCTCAGCCCCAGCATTTT. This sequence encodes CASSQGGPQPQHF.

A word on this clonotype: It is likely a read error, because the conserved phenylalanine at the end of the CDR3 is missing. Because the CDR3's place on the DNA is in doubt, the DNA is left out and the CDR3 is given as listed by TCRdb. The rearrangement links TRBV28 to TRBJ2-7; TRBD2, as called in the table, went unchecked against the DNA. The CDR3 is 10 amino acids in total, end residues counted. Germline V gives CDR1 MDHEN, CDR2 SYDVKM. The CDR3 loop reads CARGTSGIVA.